Each of the 28 T cell receptor beta chains below was sequenced from the same sample in a study of a mutant IDH1 vaccine in newly diagnosed glioma. Using immunoSEQ multiplex PCR, the repertoire was profiled, and TCRdb retains in-frame clones only, with some absent. The table includes about 82,000 clones, 85% detected once. Time point noted: week 23, last vaccination. The vaccine gave 300 ug of a 20-mer mutant IDH1 peptide subcutaneously per dose. For these receptors, no antigen is known. Here the sequenced sample was PBMCs, taken from a glioma patient whose treatment included an IDH1 peptide vaccine. These receptors originate from a man aged 25 to 40 with glioma. Some clones in this sample may be carry-over from other donors' samples.

J is TRBJ2-3 and V is TRBV5-1; 12 bases are a match to TRBD2. The CDR3 runs 16 residues. V dropped 1 base and J dropped 4; count of bases not matched to a gene: 4. Germline V gene sequence: CDR1 SGHRS, CDR2 YFSETQ. For the CDR3, the DNA is TGCGCCAGCAGCTTGAAGACTAGCGGGGGTGCAGATACGCAGTATTTT. Translated, it gives CASSLKTSGGADTQYF.

In its sample, this clone was seen once. The rearrangement uses TRBV28 and TRBJ1-1; no reliable D call. Trimming shortened V by 5 bases and J by 4 bases, and 8 bases separated the two germline ends. Germline loops: CDR1 MDHEN, CDR2 SYDVKM. This CDR3 has 12 residues. Written as DNA, the CDR3 is TGTGCCAGCAGTCTCAAGAGCACTGAAGCTTTCTTT. This encodes CASSLKSTEAFF.

The gene calls are TRBV4-1 and TRBJ2-3, with D perhaps TRBD2 (6 bases). The CDR3 extends over 15 amino acids. The germline CDR1 and CDR2 sequences are MGHRA and YSYEKL. Trimming left V 2 bases short and J 1 base short, with 10 bases between. The CDR3: CASSQTSPGTDTQYF. The CDR3 region has the DNA TGCGCCAGCAGCCAAACTAGCCCCGGCACAGATACGCAGTATTTT.

This clone has only a few counts. V gene TRBV25-1 combines with J gene TRBJ2-2; weak D call: TRBD2 (6 bases). CDR1 MGHDK and CDR2 SYGVNS come from the germline V gene. V was clipped by 6 bases and J by 7 bases, with 6 bases between them. The CDR3 is 11 amino acids. CDR3 sequence (DNA): TGTGCCAGCAGGCGGGGCGGGGAGCTGTTTTTT. The encoded protein is CASRRGGELFF.

The chain carries TRBV28 and TRBJ2-1; D is possibly TRBD1 (6 bases). CDR1 and CDR2 (germline): MDHEN, SYDVKM. Trimming took 2 bases from V and 9 from J, leaving 17 bases between them. CDR3 length: 15 amino acids. CDR3 amino acids: CASSLRSSRGSEQFF. The CDR3 coding sequence is TGTGCCAGCAGTTTAAGATCATCCAGGGGTAGTGAGCAGTTCTTC. Looking up the rest from reference TRBV28 and TRBJ2-1 gives the full variable domain: DVKVTQSSRYLVKRTGEKVFLECVQDMDHENMFWYRQDPGLGLRLIYFSYDVKMKEKGDIPEGYSVSREKKERFSLILESASTNQTSMYLCASSLRSSRGSEQFFGPGTRLTVL.

The rearrangement joins TRBV4-2 to TRBJ2-3; 11 bases fit TRBD2. The CDR3 loop spans 17 amino acids. Germline V gene lookup returns CDR1 LGHNA and CDR2 YNFKEQ. Losses at the gene ends were 2 bases for V and 2 bases for J; bases not matched to a gene: 6. The CDR3 coding sequence is TGTGCCAGCAGCCAACTGACTAGCGGGGTACCCACAGATACGCAGTATTTT. This gives the protein CASSQLTSGVPTDTQYF.

V is TRBV30 and J is TRBJ2-5, with D perhaps matching TRBD2 (7 bases). The CDR3 has 13 amino acids. Per germline, CDR1 GTSNPN and CDR2 SVGIG (reference sequence). V lost 8 bases and J lost 4, with 17 bases in between. In DNA form, the CDR3 reads TGTGCCAGCACCGGACTAGGGGGAGAGACCCAGTACTTC. It yields the protein CASTGLGGETQYF. The full variable domain, rest sourced from reference TRBV30 and TRBJ2-5, is SQTIHQWPATLVQPVGSPLSLECTVEGTSNPNLYWYRQAAGRGLQLLFYSVGIGQISSEVPQNLSASRPQDRQFILSSKKLLLSDSGFYLCASTGLGGETQYFGPGTRLLVL.

The rearrangement joins TRBV27 to TRBJ1-1; a weak D match, TRBD1 (6 bases). Germline loops: CDR1 MNHEY, CDR2 SMNVEV (reference sequence). The V end was cut by 7 bases, the J end by 2 bases, with 17 bases between. CDR3 length: 15 amino acids. CDR3 amino acids: CASNPWQGRNTEAFF. DNA of the CDR3: TGTGCCAGCAACCCATGGCAGGGGCGAAACACTGAAGCTTTCTTT.

V usage is TRBV27 and J usage is TRBJ2-7; D possibly corresponds to TRBD2 (5 bases). The CDR3 contains 15 residues. V was shortened by 6 bases and J by 3 bases, with 18 bases between the two germline ends. Germline lookup yields CDR1 MNHEY and CDR2 SMNVEV (reference sequence). In nucleotides, the CDR3 is TGTGCCAGCAGGTTAGAGAGGAGGACTCGCTACGAGCAGTACTTC. Encoded protein: CASRLERRTRYEQYF.

The rearrangement links TRBV6-1 to TRBJ1-6; the D is unclear. Germline V lookup: CDR1 MNHNS, CDR2 SASEGT. Trimming stripped 5 bases from V and 9 bases from J, with 14 bases between. This CDR3 region has 14 residues. CDR3 in DNA: TGTGCCAGCAGTAGAGGTTATGAAGGTTCACCCCTCCACTTT. It codes for CASSRGYEGSPLHF.

This clone occurred a few times. This sequence joins TRBV30 and TRBJ1-5, with unresolved D. This CDR3 has 13 residues. V shed 0 bases and J shed 7 bases, with 10 bases lying between them. Germline CDR1 and CDR2: GTSNPN and SVGIG (reference sequence). In DNA form, the CDR3 reads TGTGCCTGGAGTGTACTCCCGGGCCAGCCCCAGCATTTT. Amino acid sequence: CAWSVLPGQPQHF. Drawing the rest from reference TRBV30 and TRBJ1-5, the complete variable domain is SQTIHQWPATLVQPVGSPLSLECTVEGTSNPNLYWYRQAAGRGLQLLFYSVGIGQISSEVPQNLSASRPQDRQFILSSKKLLLSDSGFYLCAWSVLPGQPQHFGDGTRLSIL.

This clone was observed a few times. The V and J genes are TRBV29-1 and TRBJ1-1; D gene unclear. CDR3 length equals 12 residues. With 3 bases removed from V and 3 bases from J, the gap between germline ends came to 8 bases. CDR1 is SQVTM and CDR2 is ANQGSEA in the germline V gene. The CDR3 coding sequence is TGCAGCGTTGATAGGGATGACACTGAAGCTTTCTTT. Amino acids: CSVDRDDTEAFF.

This chain links TRBV14 with TRBJ2-1, with D unresolved. The CDR3 length is 13 residues. CDR1 SGHDN and CDR2 FVKESK come from the germline V gene. Trimming stripped 6 bases from V and 6 bases from J, with 12 bases between. CDR3 protein: CASSPTLVNEQFF. In DNA form, the CDR3 reads TGTGCCAGCAGTCCCACGCTAGTCAATGAGCAGTTCTTC.

This sequence joins TRBV5-6 and TRBJ2-3, with D maybe TRBD1 (6 bases). V lost 0 bases, J lost 4 bases, and 6 bases lay in between. The CDR3 sequence is 13 residues long. The germline gives CDR1 SGHDT, CDR2 YYEEEE. This CDR3 is CASSLGGPDTQYF. The DNA for the CDR3 is TGTGCCAGCAGCTTGGGGGGGCCAGATACGCAGTATTTT.

The chain employs TRBV27 and TRBJ1-1; 7 nucleotides match TRBD1. The germline gives CDR1 MNHEY, CDR2 SMNVEV (reference sequence). The CDR3 consists of 14 residues. Germline trimming cut 8 bases from V and 0 bases from J; bases unmatched to any gene: 6. CDR3 nucleotide sequence: TGTGCCAGCGGACGCCAGGGGGTGAACACTGAAGCTTTCTTT. It yields the protein CASGRQGVNTEAFF.

This chain connects TRBV5-4 to TRBJ2-7; 12 bases agree with TRBD2. Trimming cost V 3 bases and J 4 bases; bases outside gene matches: 5. Germline lookup yields CDR1 SGHNT and CDR2 YYREEE (reference sequence). CDR3 length equals 15 residues. The CDR3 region has the DNA TGTGCCAGCAGCTCTAGCGGGAGGGTACGGTACGAGCAGTACTTC. Translated: CASSSSGRVRYEQYF.

The V and J genes are TRBV6-1 and TRBJ1-5, with 9 nucleotides matching TRBD1. This CDR3 region has 17 residues. V shed 4 bases, J shed 5 bases, and the junction held 12 bases outside the gene matches. The germline V gene encodes CDR1 MNHNS and CDR2 SASEGT. CDR3 bases: TGTGCCAGCAGTGGGGGGACAGGGAAGGGATTCGATCAGCCCCAGCATTTT. Its protein product is CASSGGTGKGFDQPQHF.

The chain employs TRBV28 and TRBJ1-1, with 7 bases that match TRBD1. This CDR3 spans 14 amino acids. After removal of 1 base from V and 7 bases from J, the junction contained 6 bases not matched to a gene. The V gene's germline CDR1 is MDHEN and CDR2 SYDVKM. In DNA form, the CDR3 reads TGTGCCAGCAGTTTATTTACAGGGGAAAATGAAGCTTTCTTT. Translating it yields CASSLFTGENEAFF. The complete variable domain, with remaining parts taken from reference TRBV28 and TRBJ1-1, reads DVKVTQSSRYLVKRTGEKVFLECVQDMDHENMFWYRQDPGLGLRLIYFSYDVKMKEKGDIPEGYSVSREKKERFSLILESASTNQTSMYLCASSLFTGENEAFFGQGTRLTVV.

The J gene is TRBJ2-3, the V gene TRBV10-3; tentatively, D is TRBD2 (6 bases). The CDR3 has 13 amino acids. V was shortened by 9 bases and J by 2 bases, with 12 bases between the two germline ends. Germline CDR1 reads ENHRY; CDR2 reads SYGVKD. The CDR3 bases are TGTGCCATAGGAGGGTTGGACACAGATACGCAGTATTTT. This translates into CAIGGLDTDTQYF.

The rearrangement joins TRBV2 to TRBJ1-1; D unresolved. From germline, CDR1 is SNHLY and CDR2 FYNNEI. The CDR3 runs 13 residues. Deletions cut 8 bases from V and 3 bases from J, with 13 bases between. CDR3 region: CASASEGDTEAFF. For the CDR3, the DNA is TGTGCCAGCGCTTCGGAGGGTGACACTGAAGCTTTCTTT.

This chain joins TRBV5-1 and TRBJ1-1; D gene unclear. V shed 0 bases and J shed 1 base, with 13 bases lying between them. This CDR3 comprises 16 residues. Germline CDR1 reads SGHRS; CDR2 reads YFSETQ. CDR3 region: CASSLDTRGENTEAFF. DNA of the CDR3: TGCGCCAGCAGCTTGGACACGCGCGGGGAGAACACTGAAGCTTTCTTT.

V and J are TRBV2 and TRBJ1-4; D is possibly TRBD1 (5 bases). Germline V gene lookup returns CDR1 SNHLY and CDR2 FYNNEI. The length of the CDR3 is 14 residues. V was pared by 3 bases and J by 8 bases, with 13 bases between. Here the CDR3 reads CASSDPGTGEKLFF. CDR3 DNA: TGTGCCAGCAGTGACCCAGGGACGGGGGAAAAACTGTTTTTT.

This clone showed up many times. This sequence joins TRBV2 and TRBJ1-1; possibly TRBD1 for D (5 bases). V shed 5 bases and J shed 1 base, with 11 bases lying between them. This CDR3 contains 14 residues. CDR1 is SNHLY, CDR2 FYNNEI, per germline. The CDR3 loop is CASSRGSGNTEAFF. CDR3 sequence (DNA): TGTGCCAGCAGTCGGGGCTCAGGGAACACTGAAGCTTTCTTT. The full variable domain, completed using reference TRBV2 and TRBJ1-1, is EPEVTQTPSHQVTQMGQEVILRCVPISNHLYFYWYRQILGQKVEFLVSFYNNEISEKSEIFDDQFSVERPDGSNFTLKIRSTKLEDSAMYFCASSRGSGNTEAFFGQGTRLTVV.

The CDR3 spells CASSPPDIYANTGELFF. The CDR3 nucleotides read TGTGCCAGCTCACCACCGGACATTTACGCGAACACCGGGGAGCTGTTTTTT. The chain has TRBV18 and TRBJ2-2; D possibly corresponds to TRBD1 (5 bases). There are 17 residues in the CDR3. Germline V CDR1 and CDR2: KGHSH, LQKENI. The ends were cut back, 0 bases at V and 0 bases at J, with 11 bases in the middle.

The chain has TRBV18 and TRBJ2-7, with D uncertain. Germline assignment: CDR1 KGHSH and CDR2 LQKENI. The CDR3 extends over 14 amino acids. V was shortened by 3 bases and J by 2 bases, with 11 bases between the two germline ends. Here the CDR3 reads CASSPGQLAYEQYF. CDR3 bases: TGTGCCAGCTCACCTGGGCAGCTAGCCTACGAGCAGTACTTC.

This rearrangement joins TRBV28 to TRBJ1-3; D is undetermined. The CDR3 is 14 residues long. The germline V and J ends were trimmed by 2 bases and 2 bases, with 7 bases remaining between them. The germline V gene has CDR1 MDHEN and CDR2 SYDVKM. The CDR3 spells CASSLGSAGNTIYF. The CDR3 nucleotides read TGTGCCAGCAGTTTAGGGTCAGCTGGAAACACCATATATTTT.

V usage is TRBV9 and J usage is TRBJ1-2; D possibly corresponds to TRBD1 (5 bases). Germline loops: CDR1 SGDLS, CDR2 YYNGEE. CDR3 length equals 15 residues. V lost 3 bases to trimming and J lost 4 bases, with 16 bases between them. The CDR3 sequence: CASSGRGARLYGYTF. Written as DNA, the CDR3 is TGTGCCAGCAGCGGAAGGGGAGCTAGGCTCTATGGCTACACCTTC.

V is TRBV5-1 and J is TRBJ1-2, with 9 bases identical to TRBD1. The CDR3 covers 14 residues. V dropped 1 base and J dropped 6; count of bases not matched to a gene: 4. Germline V CDR1 and CDR2: SGHRS, YFSETQ. CDR3 sequence (DNA): TGCGCCAGCAGCTTGCTAGGACAGGGGAATGGCTACACCTTC. Protein sequence: CASSLLGQGNGYTF. Based on the CDR3 plus reference TRBV5-1 and TRBJ1-2, the full variable domain is KAGVTQTPRYLIKTRGQQVTLSCSPISGHRSVSWYQQTPGQGLQFLFEYFSETQRNKGNFPGRFSGRQFSNSRSEMNVSTLELGDSALYLCASSLLGQGNGYTFGSGTRLTVV.